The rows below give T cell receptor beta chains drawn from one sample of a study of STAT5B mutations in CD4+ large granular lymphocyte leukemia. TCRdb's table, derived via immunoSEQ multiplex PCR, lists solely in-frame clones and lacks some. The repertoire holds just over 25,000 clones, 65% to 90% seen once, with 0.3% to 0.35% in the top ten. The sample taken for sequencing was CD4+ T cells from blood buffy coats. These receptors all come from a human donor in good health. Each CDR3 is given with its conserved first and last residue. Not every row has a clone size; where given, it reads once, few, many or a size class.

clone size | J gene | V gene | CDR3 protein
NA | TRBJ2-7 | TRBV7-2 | CASSLVGREATYEQYF
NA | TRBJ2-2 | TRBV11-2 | CASRKKRGNTGELFF
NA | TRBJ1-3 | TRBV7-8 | CASSLNDRSGNTIYF
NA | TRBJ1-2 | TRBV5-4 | CASSLKGAKGNYGYTF
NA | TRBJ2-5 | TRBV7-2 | CASSLRRERETQYF
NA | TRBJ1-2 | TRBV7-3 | CASSLGGGGYTF
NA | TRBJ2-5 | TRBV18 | CASSRGTSVLGETQYF
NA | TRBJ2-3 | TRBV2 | CASSETSGGGQLRDTQYF
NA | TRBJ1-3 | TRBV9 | CASSVKGGEFSTGNTIYF
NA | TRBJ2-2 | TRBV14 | CASSHFQGGTGELFF
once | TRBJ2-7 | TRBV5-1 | CASSSSTYEQYF
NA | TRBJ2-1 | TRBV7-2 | CASSLARYNEQFF
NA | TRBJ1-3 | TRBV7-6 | CASSLGGGVYRNTIYF
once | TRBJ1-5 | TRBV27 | CASSLFKGAGGNQPQHF
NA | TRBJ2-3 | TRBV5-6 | CASSLVYRPITDTQYF
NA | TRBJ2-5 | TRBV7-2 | CASSLVGAPPGETQYF
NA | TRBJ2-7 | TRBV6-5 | CASSYSAQGPSEQYF
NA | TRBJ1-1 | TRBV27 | CASRGTANTEAFF
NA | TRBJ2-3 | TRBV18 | CASSLQSTDTQYF
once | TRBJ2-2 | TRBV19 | CASSIRRANTGELFF
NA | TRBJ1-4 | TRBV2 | CASKGNRGIGRNEKLFF
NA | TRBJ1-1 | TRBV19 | CASSPQTGLIEAFF
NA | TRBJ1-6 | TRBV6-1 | CASSEVGGRHF
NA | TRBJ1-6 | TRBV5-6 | CASSLRDIYNSPLHF
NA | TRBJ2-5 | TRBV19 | CASSPDPTGGGETQYF
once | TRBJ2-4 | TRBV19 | CASSQSGAEGLVAKNIQYF
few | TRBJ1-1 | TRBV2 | CASSGWNTEAFF
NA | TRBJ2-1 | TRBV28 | CARMGGQNNEQFF
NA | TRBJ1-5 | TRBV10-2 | CASIQSAYSNQPQHF
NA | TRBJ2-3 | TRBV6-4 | CASGAGHTDTQYF
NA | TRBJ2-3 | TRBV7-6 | CASSLSQWRADTQYF
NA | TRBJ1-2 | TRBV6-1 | CASSENGGQGASNGYTF
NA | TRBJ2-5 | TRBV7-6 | CASSRGGSIQETQYF
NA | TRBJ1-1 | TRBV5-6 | CASSPQRRDRGTEAFF
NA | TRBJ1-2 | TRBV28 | CASNLGTGGYGYTF
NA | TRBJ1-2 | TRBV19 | CASSTTVSYGYTF
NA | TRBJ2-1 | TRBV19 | CASSMVKRGGRRNEQFF
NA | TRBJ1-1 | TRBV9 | CASSVGQGTRRAFF
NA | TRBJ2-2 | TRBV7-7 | CASSLGGLAGNTGELFF
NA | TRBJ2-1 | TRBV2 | CASSGHAFNEQFF
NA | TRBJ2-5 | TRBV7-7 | CASSPMPGAQETQYF
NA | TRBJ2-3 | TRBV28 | CASSSQGIGTDTQYF
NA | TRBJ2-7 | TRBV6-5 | CASSRGEPTRYEQYF
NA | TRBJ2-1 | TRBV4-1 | CASSFLSSYNEQFF
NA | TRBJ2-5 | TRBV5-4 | CASSLAGPGIETQYF
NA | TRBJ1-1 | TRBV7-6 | CASSPERLDTEAFF
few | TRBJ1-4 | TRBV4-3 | CASSQDSQGSEKLFF
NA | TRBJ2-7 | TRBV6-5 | CASSYLEYYEQYF
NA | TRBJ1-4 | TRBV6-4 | CASSDIGIPTKGREQKLFF
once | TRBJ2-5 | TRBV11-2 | CASSPVPRRETQYF
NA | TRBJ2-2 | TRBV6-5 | CASKRQALTGELFF